The rows below give T cell receptor beta chains drawn from one sample of a study of blood T cell repertoires in COVID-19. The table came from immunoSEQ multiplex PCR; TCRdb's copy has only in-frame clones and leaves some out. The sample consists of 130,000 to 150,000 clones, 70% to 90% of them appearing once. The sequenced sample consisted of peripheral blood. All receptors derive from a woman between 35 and 50 years old with active or convalescent COVID-19. CDR3s include the opening cysteine and the closing phenylalanine or tryptophan. The D gene is left open where the match is weak. Clone sizes are given selectively: once, few, many, or a class where the clone is expanded.

TRBV27	-	-	TRBJ1-5	TGTGCCAGCAGTCGGACAGCTCAGCCCCAGCATTTT	CASSRTAQPQHF
TRBV30	few	-	TRBJ1-6	TGTGCCTGGAGTTTGACACGTACGAGCTCCTATAATTCACCCCTCCACTTT	CAWSLTRTSSYNSPLHF
TRBV6-2/TRBV6-3	few	TRBD2	TRBJ2-3	TGTGCCAGCAGTTACTCTCGCGGGAGGCGCACAGATACGCAGTATTTT	CASSYSRGRRTDTQYF
TRBV19	-	TRBD2	TRBJ2-1	TGTGCCAGCAAACTAGCGGGAGGGCCGAGGTCCTACAATGAGCAGTTCTTC	CASKLAGGPRSYNEQFF
TRBV19	-	-	TRBJ2-1	TGTGCCAGTAGTCTTCGACAGAGCTCCTACAATGAGCAGTTCTTC	CASSLRQSSYNEQFF
TRBV28	-	TRBD1	TRBJ1-5	TGTGCCAGCACTACATATGTCAGGGGGTACAATCAGCCCCAGCATTTT	CASTTYVRGYNQPQHF
TRBV5-6	-	TRBD2	TRBJ2-2	TGTGCCAGCAGCTTGGTTGCTAGCGGGAGGGCGAACACCGGGGAGCTGTTTTTT	CASSLVASGRANTGELFF
TRBV11-2	-	-	TRBJ1-2	TGTGCCAGCAGCTCCGGGGGGATTGGCTACACCTTC	CASSSGGIGYTF
TRBV5-1	-	-	TRBJ1-1	TGCGCCAGCAGCACAGGGACGATCCGGGCTTTCTTT	CASSTGTIRAFF
TRBV10-3	-	-	TRBJ1-1	TGTGCCGGGCGGGGAGCGGACACTGAAGCTTTCTTT	CAGRGADTEAFF
TRBV5-1	-	-	TRBJ2-5	TGCGCCAGCAGCTTGGCCGGGGGTTTGGAGACCCAGTACTTC	CASSLAGGLETQYF
TRBV2	few	-	TRBJ1-2	TGTGCCAGACAGGCGGAAGATGGCTACACCTTC	CARQAEDGYTF
TRBV5-6	-	-	TRBJ1-5	TGTGCCAGCAGCTTGGGGGGGCGCGGCAATCAGCCCCAGCATTTT	CASSLGGRGNQPQHF
TRBV18	-	-	TRBJ1-3	TGTGCCAGCTCCTCGGGGAGCTCTGGAAACACCATATATTTT	CASSSGSSGNTIYF
TRBV5-5	-	-	TRBJ1-2	TGTGCCAGCGCAACCGCGACAGGCACTTCCTATGGCTACACCTTC	CASATATGTSYGYTF
TRBV28	-	TRBD1	TRBJ2-3	TGTGCCAGCTCCCAGACAGGGGGTATCACAGATACGCAGTATTTT	CASSQTGGITDTQYF
TRBV28	once	-	TRBJ1-2	TGTGCCAGCAGTTTATGGGGGGGGCGCTCGGATGGCTACACCTTC	CASSLWGGRSDGYTF
TRBV11-2	-	-	TRBJ1-1	TGTGCCAGCAGCTTAGTGGGGGCAGGCACTGAAGCTTTCTTT	CASSLVGAGTEAFF
TRBV5-1	-	TRBD2	TRBJ2-7	TGCGCCAGCAGAAGCCTCCCGGGACAGGGGACTAGCGGGAGCCACGAGCAGTACTTC	CASRSLPGQGTSGSHEQYF
TRBV3-1/TRBV3-2	-	TRBD2	TRBJ2-1	TGTGCCAGCAGCCCGAGCGGGGGGTACAATGAGCAGTTCTTC	CASSPSGGYNEQFF
TRBV28	-	TRBD1	TRBJ2-2	TGTGCCAGCAGTTTCCGCCTACGGGACAGGGTTAACACCGGGGAGCTGTTTTTT	CASSFRLRDRVNTGELFF